The rows below give T cell receptor beta chains drawn from one sample of a study of graft-versus-host responses after intestinal transplantation. Antigens for these TCRs are unknown. Assay used: immunoSEQ multiplex PCR; TCRdb lists only in-frame clones, some missing. Among some 130,000 clones listed, roughly 93% were seen once. The starting material was unstimulated CD4+ T cells sorted from spleen or lymph node cells, obtained before intestinal transplant. The receptors come from a human donor who received an intestinal transplant. Each CDR3 is given with its conserved first and last residue. The D gene is left open where the match is weak. Where a row states a size, it is once, few, many or the class of an expanded clone; other rows omit it.

J gene: TRBJ2-3
clone size: -
D gene: TRBD2
V gene: TRBV12-5
CDR3 DNA: TGTGCTAGTGGTTTGCCCGGGACTAGCGGGATGACAGATACGCAGTATTTT
CDR3 protein: CASGLPGTSGMTDTQYF

J gene: TRBJ2-3
clone size: -
D gene: -
V gene: TRBV5-1
CDR3 DNA: TGCGCCAGCAGCTTGGTAGGGAATACGCAGTATTTT
CDR3 protein: CASSLVGNTQYF

J gene: TRBJ2-4
clone size: -
D gene: TRBD2
V gene: TRBV7-8
CDR3 DNA: TGTGCCAGCAGCTTAGGGGGGGGTAGAGACATTCAGTACTTC
CDR3 protein: CASSLGGGRDIQYF

J gene: TRBJ2-7
clone size: once
D gene: -
V gene: TRBV10-3
CDR3 DNA: TGTGCCATCAGGGGGGCACCCTACGAGCAGTACTTC
CDR3 protein: CAIRGAPYEQYF

J gene: TRBJ1-5
clone size: -
D gene: TRBD1
V gene: TRBV28
CDR3 DNA: TGTGCCAGCGTCAAGTGGGGGAGACAGGGGATTCAGCCCCAGCATTTT
CDR3 protein: CASVKWGRQGIQPQHF

J gene: TRBJ2-5
clone size: -
D gene: -
V gene: TRBV6-5
CDR3 DNA: TGTGCCAGCAGCATGGGCGCGATAGAAGAGACCCAGTACTTC
CDR3 protein: CASSMGAIEETQYF

J gene: TRBJ2-5
clone size: -
D gene: -
V gene: TRBV9
CDR3 DNA: TGTGCCAGCAGCCCGGCTGGGGGGGGGTGGACAGGACAAGAGACCCAGTACTTC
CDR3 protein: CASSPAGGGWTGQETQYF

J gene: TRBJ2-7
clone size: -
D gene: -
V gene: TRBV7-2
CDR3 DNA: TGTGCCAGCAGCTTAGCGTTCACAGGGGGGGCCTACGAGCAGTACTTC
CDR3 protein: CASSLAFTGGAYEQYF

J gene: TRBJ2-3
clone size: -
D gene: -
V gene: TRBV6-1
CDR3 DNA: TGTGCCAGCAGTAGGTCCCGCGGGGCGGATACGCAGTATTTT
CDR3 protein: CASSRSRGADTQYF

J gene: TRBJ2-2
clone size: -
D gene: TRBD1
V gene: TRBV19
CDR3 DNA: TGTGCCAGTAACGGGGACAGTGGCACCGGGGAGCTGTTTTTT
CDR3 protein: CASNGDSGTGELFF

J gene: TRBJ1-2
clone size: -
D gene: -
V gene: TRBV6-5
CDR3 DNA: TGTGCCAGCACGGAGAGAACCCCCAACTATGGCTACACCTTC
CDR3 protein: CASTERTPNYGYTF

J gene: TRBJ2-2
clone size: -
D gene: -
V gene: TRBV15
CDR3 DNA: TGTGCCACCAGCAGAGAAACGGGGATCACCGGGGAGCTGTTTTTT
CDR3 protein: CATSRETGITGELFF

J gene: TRBJ2-3
clone size: -
D gene: TRBD2
V gene: TRBV6-1
CDR3 DNA: TGTGCCGGTCGACTAGCGGGAGGCCCGGATACGCAGTATTTT
CDR3 protein: CAGRLAGGPDTQYF

J gene: TRBJ2-3
clone size: -
D gene: TRBD2
V gene: TRBV30
CDR3 DNA: TGTGCCTGGATCACATGGGGGGGGAGCACAGATACGCAGTATTTT
CDR3 protein: CAWITWGGSTDTQYF

J gene: TRBJ2-5
clone size: -
D gene: TRBD2
V gene: TRBV5-8
CDR3 DNA: TGTGCCAGCAGCTTGCAGCCCAGCGGGGGTGTGCAGTACTTC
CDR3 protein: CASSLQPSGGVQYF

J gene: TRBJ2-3
clone size: -
D gene: -
V gene: TRBV9
CDR3 DNA: TGTGCCAGCAGCGACCCGACAGGTGGGGATACGCAGTATTTT
CDR3 protein: CASSDPTGGDTQYF

J gene: TRBJ2-2
clone size: -
D gene: -
V gene: TRBV14
CDR3 DNA: TGTGCCAGCAGCCGGCAGGGAACCGGGGAGCTGTTTTTT
CDR3 protein: CASSRQGTGELFF

J gene: TRBJ2-1
clone size: -
D gene: -
V gene: TRBV6-1
CDR3 DNA: TGTGCCAGCAGTCGGCAGGGTAGGGACAATGAGCAGTTCTTC
CDR3 protein: CASSRQGRDNEQFF

J gene: TRBJ2-7
clone size: -
D gene: -
V gene: TRBV11-2
CDR3 DNA: TGTGCCAGCAGCTTAGGACAGTTCCTCTACGAGCAGTACTTC
CDR3 protein: CASSLGQFLYEQYF

J gene: TRBJ2-5
clone size: -
D gene: -
V gene: TRBV7-8
CDR3 DNA: TGTGCCAGCAGCTTAGAATTAGAGACCCAGTACTTC
CDR3 protein: CASSLELETQYF

J gene: TRBJ2-7
clone size: once
D gene: -
V gene: TRBV7-8
CDR3 DNA: TGTGCCAGCAGCTCGCACAGGGTGGCGTACGAGCAGTACTTC
CDR3 protein: CASSSHRVAYEQYF

J gene: TRBJ1-5
clone size: -
D gene: -
V gene: TRBV4-1
CDR3 DNA: TGCGCCAGCAGCCAAGCGGCCTTCAACAATCAGCCCCAGCATTTT
CDR3 protein: CASSQAAFNNQPQHF

J gene: TRBJ2-5
clone size: -
D gene: -
V gene: TRBV4-2
CDR3 DNA: TGTGCCAGCAGCCAGGGACCAGAGGAAGAGACCCAGTACTTC
CDR3 protein: CASSQGPEEETQYF

J gene: TRBJ1-1
clone size: -
D gene: TRBD1
V gene: TRBV6-5
CDR3 DNA: TGTGCCAGCAGTCCTTGGACAGGGGGGGCATTCGAAGCTTTCTTT
CDR3 protein: CASSPWTGGAFEAFF

J gene: TRBJ1-5
clone size: -
D gene: -
V gene: TRBV6-5
CDR3 DNA: TGTGCCAGCAGTTACGATCGCAGGGCTCAGCCCCAGCATTTT
CDR3 protein: CASSYDRRAQPQHF

J gene: TRBJ1-5
clone size: -
D gene: -
V gene: TRBV5-1
CDR3 DNA: TGCGCCAGCAGCCCGGGGGTACCCTATAGCAATCAGCCCCAGCATTTT
CDR3 protein: CASSPGVPYSNQPQHF

J gene: TRBJ2-2
clone size: -
D gene: -
V gene: TRBV29-1
CDR3 DNA: TGCAGCGTTGAGAGGGGGAGACTAAGTAGGGAGCTGTTTTTT
CDR3 protein: CSVERGRLSRELFF

J gene: TRBJ2-1
clone size: -
D gene: TRBD2
V gene: TRBV7-8
CDR3 DNA: TGTGCCAGCAGCCCCGAGGGTCTAGCGGGAGGGTACAATGAGCAGTTCTTC
CDR3 protein: CASSPEGLAGGYNEQFF